The rows below give T cell receptor beta chains drawn from one sample of a study of cytomegalovirus exposure and HLA in healthy donors. Generated by immunoSEQ multiplex PCR, the TCRdb table keeps only in-frame clones and is missing some. The repertoire holds fewer than 60,000 clones, with roughly 77% as singletons. The sample taken for sequencing was PBMCs. The receptors here all came from a middle-aged woman in good health and CMV-seropositive. CDR3s include the opening cysteine and the closing phenylalanine or tryptophan. The D gene is left open where the match is weak. For some rows the clone size is stated as once, few or many, or as a class when expanded; others skip it.

TRBJ2-2 TRBV7-3 - - TGTGCCAGCAGCCCCTCCATAGGGGCCGGGGAGCTGTTTTTT CASSPSIGAGELFF
TRBJ2-1 TRBV7-8 - - TGTGCCAGCAGCCCACGACAACAGGGCTCCTACAATGAGCAGTTCTTC CASSPRQQGSYNEQFF
TRBJ1-6 TRBV6-5 TRBD1 few TGTGCCAGCAGGGCAGGGGGCCAGTCACCCCTCCACTTT CASRAGGQSPLHF
TRBJ2-3 TRBV18 TRBD2 - TGTGCCAGCTCACTCCTCTCGACTAGCGGGGACGTCACAGATACGCAGTATTTT CASSLLSTSGDVTDTQYF
TRBJ2-1 TRBV19 TRBD1 once TGTGCCAGTAAACGGGACAGGGCAGGGTCCTACAATGAGCAGTTCTTC CASKRDRAGSYNEQFF
TRBJ1-1 TRBV2 TRBD1 - TGTGCCAGCAGTGAGGGGACAGGGGATACTGAAGCTTTCTTT CASSEGTGDTEAFF
TRBJ2-7 TRBV4-1 TRBD1 - TGCGCCAGCAGCAAAGGACAGGGCACCTACGAGCAGTACTTC CASSKGQGTYEQYF
TRBJ2-7 TRBV5-1 - - TGCGCCAGCAGCTTGGAACGAGCCCTCACCTACGAGCAGTACTTC CASSLERALTYEQYF
TRBJ2-1 TRBV6-1 TRBD2 once TGTGCCAGCAGTGATCTAGGCAGCGGGGGCTCCTACAATGAGCAGTTCTTC CASSDLGSGGSYNEQFF
TRBJ1-1 TRBV6-1 - - TGTGCCAGCACTACTAGTCGAAGCACTGAAGCTTTCTTT CASTTSRSTEAFF
TRBJ1-2 TRBV4-3 - - TGCGCCAGCAGCCAAGATACCACGAGGCTCTATGTCTACACCTTC CASSQDTTRLYVYTF
TRBJ1-3 TRBV30 - - TGTGCCTGGAGTGTATGGGGCGGAAACACCATATATTTT CAWSVWGGNTIYF
TRBJ1-6 TRBV19 - - TGTGCCAGTAGTATAGGGGCCATTTCACCCCTCCACTTT CASSIGAISPLHF
TRBJ2-7 TRBV25-1 TRBD1 - TGTGCCAGCAGTGAATATTTCACAGGGGACTACGAGCAGTACTTC CASSEYFTGDYEQYF
TRBJ2-2 TRBV5-4 - - TGTGCCAGCAGTAGGGGGGGATTGATCGCGAACACCGGGGAGCTGTTTTTT CASSRGGLIANTGELFF
TRBJ1-1 TRBV11-2 - - TGTGCCAGCAGCTACAGGGTCAACACTGAAGCTTTCTTT CASSYRVNTEAFF
TRBJ2-6 TRBV4-3 - - TGCGCCAGCAGCCAAGCTCAGGCGAGCTCTGGGGCCAACGTCCTGACTTTC CASSQAQASSGANVLTF
TRBJ2-7 TRBV6-6 - - TGTGCCAGCAGTTACTGGGGCACTTACGAGCAGTACTTC CASSYWGTYEQYF
TRBJ2-1 TRBV5-1 - - TGCGCCAGCAGCATGATCCAGGGTGGGTCCTACAATGAGCAGTTCTTC CASSMIQGGSYNEQFF
TRBJ2-2 TRBV28 - - TGTGCCAGCAGTTCCCCATGGGGCGAGTCCAACACCGGGGAGCTGTTTTTT CASSSPWGESNTGELFF
TRBJ1-1 TRBV7-3 - few TGTGCCAGCAGCTTGGGCAGGGAAACTGAAGCTTTCTTT CASSLGRETEAFF
TRBJ2-5 TRBV7-9 - - TGTTCCAGCAGCACGAGGTTAGGTCCGGGAGAGACCCAGTACTTC CSSSTRLGPGETQYF
TRBJ2-5 TRBV5-4 - few TGTGCCAGCAGCTTAGACAGACCGGGAGAGACCCAGTACTTC CASSLDRPGETQYF
TRBJ2-3 TRBV5-1 TRBD1 once TGCGCCAGCAGCCCCCGGACAGGGGGAGGAGATACGCAGTATTTT CASSPRTGGGDTQYF
TRBJ2-7 TRBV2 TRBD2 - TGTGCCAGCAGTCCCGAGGGTAGCGGGGGGGGTAACGAGCAGTACTTC CASSPEGSGGGNEQYF